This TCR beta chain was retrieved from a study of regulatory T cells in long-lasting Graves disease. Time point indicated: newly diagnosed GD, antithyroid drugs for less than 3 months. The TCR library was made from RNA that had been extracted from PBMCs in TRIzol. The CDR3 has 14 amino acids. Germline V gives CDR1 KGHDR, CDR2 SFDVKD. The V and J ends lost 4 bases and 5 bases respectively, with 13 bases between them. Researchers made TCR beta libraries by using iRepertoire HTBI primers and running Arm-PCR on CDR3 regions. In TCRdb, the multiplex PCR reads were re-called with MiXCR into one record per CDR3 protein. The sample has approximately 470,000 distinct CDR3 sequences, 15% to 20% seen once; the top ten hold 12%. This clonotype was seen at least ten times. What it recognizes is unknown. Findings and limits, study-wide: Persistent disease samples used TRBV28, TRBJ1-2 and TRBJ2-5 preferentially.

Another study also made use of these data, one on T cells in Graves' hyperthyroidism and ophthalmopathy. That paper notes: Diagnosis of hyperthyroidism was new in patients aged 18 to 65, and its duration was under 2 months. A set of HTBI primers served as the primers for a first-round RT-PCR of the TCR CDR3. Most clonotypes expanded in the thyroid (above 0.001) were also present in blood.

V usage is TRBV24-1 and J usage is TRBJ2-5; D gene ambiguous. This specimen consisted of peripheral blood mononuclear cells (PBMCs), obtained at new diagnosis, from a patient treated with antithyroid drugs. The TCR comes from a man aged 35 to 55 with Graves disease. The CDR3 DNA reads TGTGCCACCAGTGACCCCGGGCCCTGGGAGACCCAGTACTTC. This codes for CATSDPGPWETQYF.